Listed here is a single TCR beta chain. Antigen specificity is unknown. The V end lost 1 base, the J end lost 2 bases, and 12 bases lay between the germline ends. The CDR3 has 16 residues. Looked up from germline, CDR1 is SGHVS and CDR2 is FQNEAQ. This entry is derived from a study of T cells in localized non-small cell lung cancer. Study outcomes and limitations: Adjacent uninvolved lung tissue had the highest T cell clonality, exceeding tumor. The appearance of a median around 57 of the top 100 tumor clones was seen in adjacent lung. Owing to sequencing of a solitary tumor region, heterogeneity cannot be discounted.

Libraries were prepared by immunoSEQ multiplex PCR; TCRdb keeps only in-frame clonotypes and omits some of them. Of tens of thousands of clones listed, around 94% are singletons. The specimen was peripheral blood, collected before any cancer treatment. This clonotype originated in a woman aged 40-69 years with stage I lung adenocarcinoma. This chain joins TRBV7-8 and TRBJ1-5; D is unresolved. The CDR3 bases are TGTGCCAGCAGCTTAGGTAGAGGGAAGGGCAATCAGCCCCAGCATTTT. Translating gives CASSLGRGKGNQPQHF.